The text below deals with one T cell receptor beta chain. The sample comes from a study of blood T cell repertoires in COVID-19. TCRdb's table, derived via immunoSEQ multiplex PCR, lists solely in-frame clones and lacks some. The sample carries approximately 350,000 clones, roughly 84% recorded once. CDR3 size: 16 residues. Germline CDR1 reads LGHDT; CDR2 reads YNNKEL (reference sequence). V was shortened by 4 bases and J by 4 bases, with 19 bases between the two germline ends. Sequenced: PBMCs or T cells enriched from blood (not recorded which). The chain recombines TRBV3-1 (or the pseudogene TRBV3-2) with TRBJ1-1, with no clear D. The receptor's source is a woman aged 25 to 39 who had recovered from COVID-19. This CDR3 is CASSPIGGSSSTEAFF. CDR3 DNA: TGTGCCAGCAGCCCCATCGGAGGTAGCTCGAGCACTGAAGCTTTCTTT.